One and the same sample provided the 30 T cell receptor beta chains below, sequenced in a study of blood T cell repertoires in COVID-19. TCRdb's table, derived via immunoSEQ multiplex PCR, lists solely in-frame clones and lacks some. The sample lists roughly 250,000 clones, 83% occurring once. Source material: PBMCs or T cells enriched from blood (not recorded which). Every receptor here comes from a woman between 35 and 50 years old who had been exposed to COVID-19.

The chain is built from TRBV4-1 and TRBJ2-4; D possibly corresponds to TRBD2 (5 bases). The CDR3 extends over 14 amino acids. V was pared by 0 bases and J by 3 bases, with 6 bases between. Germline V lookup: CDR1 MGHRA, CDR2 YSYEKL. In DNA, the CDR3 is TGCGCCAGCAGCCAAGAACTAGTCAAAAACATTCAGTACTTC. It yields the protein CASSQELVKNIQYF.

The chain links TRBV3-1 (or the pseudogene TRBV3-2) to TRBJ1-6; D is uncertain. Trimming cost V 3 bases and J 6 bases, with 15 bases left between them. CDR1 is LGHDT and CDR2 is YNNKEL in the germline V gene (reference sequence). CDR3 size: 16 residues. In DNA, the CDR3 is TGTGCCAGCAGCCACTCGTGGGCTCACGGTAATTCACCCCTCCACTTT. It yields the protein CASSHSWAHGNSPLHF.

This rearrangement joins TRBV21-1 to TRBJ2-7; TRBD2, the table's D call, lacks a check against the DNA. TRBV21-1 is classified as a pseudogene. This CDR3 contains 17 residues. For the CDR3, the DNA is TGTGCCAGCAGCCCCCGCGGGCGGGCTCACCGGGGGTACGAGCAGTACTTC. This gives the protein CASSPRGRAHRGYEQYF.

This chain uses TRBV27 with TRBJ1-2; 7 bases are a match to TRBD1. CDR3 length: 12 amino acids. Germline lookup yields CDR1 MNHEY and CDR2 SMNVEV (reference sequence). V was pared by 7 bases and J by 10 bases, with 9 bases of the junction left unmatched. The CDR3 region is CASIEGGSLYTF. The CDR3 nucleotides are TGTGCCAGCATCGAAGGGGGCAGCCTCTACACCTTC.

The CDR3 sequence: CSVRQIQDTQYF. Here the CDR3 DNA reads TGCAGCGTTCGACAGATTCAAGATACGCAGTATTTT. The V gene is TRBV29-1, the J gene TRBJ2-3, with D perhaps matching TRBD1 (5 bases). CDR3 length equals 12 residues. Germline CDR1 reads SQVTM; CDR2 reads ANQGSEA. The V gene lost 5 bases and the J gene lost 5 bases, with 11 bases spanning the gap.

V and J are TRBV7-9 and TRBJ1-5; D possibly corresponds to TRBD1 (6 bases). Trimming took 5 bases from V and 3 from J, leaving 11 bases between them. This CDR3 contains 14 residues. Germline assignment: CDR1 SEHNR and CDR2 FQNEAQ (reference sequence). CDR3: CASSRRDINQPQHF. The CDR3 DNA follows: TGTGCCAGCAGCCGCCGGGACATCAATCAGCCCCAGCATTTT.

This chain uses TRBV4-3 with TRBJ2-6, with D possibly being TRBD1 (6 bases). CDR1 and CDR2 from the germline V gene are LGHNA and YSLEER. CDR3 length equals 15 residues. V was trimmed by 3 bases and J by 0 bases, leaving 6 bases between them. Written as DNA, the CDR3 is TGCGCCAGCAGCCAGGACAGCTCTGGGGCCAACGTCCTGACTTTC. Protein: CASSQDSSGANVLTF.

The CDR3 DNA reads as TGTGCCAGCAGCGTCCTACTAGCGGGGCCCTACAATGAGCAGTTCTTC. Amino acid sequence: CASSVLLAGPYNEQFF. This chain connects TRBV7-2 to TRBJ2-1, with 10 nucleotides matching TRBD2. Germline loops: CDR1 SGHTA, CDR2 FQGNSA. The CDR3 has 16 amino acids. V lost 5 bases and J lost 2; bases outside the gene matches: 6.

The rearrangement uses TRBV6-5 and TRBJ1-3, with unresolved D. CDR1 is MNHEY and CDR2 is SVGAGI in the germline V gene. This CDR3 has 15 amino acids. The V gene lost 2 bases and the J gene lost 0 bases, with 8 bases spanning the gap. The CDR3 spells CASSYGGDSGNTIYF. The DNA of the CDR3 is TGTGCCAGCAGTTACGGCGGGGACTCTGGAAACACCATATATTTT.

This clone was detected only once. The rearrangement joins TRBV19 to TRBJ1-1, with TRBD1 matching over 7 bases. The V and J ends lost 3 bases and 5 bases, in that order; junction bases with no gene match: 6. The CDR3 totals 14 residues. The germline V gene encodes CDR1 LNHDA and CDR2 SQIVND (reference sequence). CDR3 DNA: TGTGCCAGTAGTATCCGGGACAGTAGGACTGAAGCTTTCTTT. It codes for CASSIRDSRTEAFF.

The chain has TRBV7-9 and TRBJ1-2, with D unresolved. Germline V gene data show CDR1 as SEHNR and CDR2 as FQNEAQ (reference sequence). V shed 5 bases and J shed 6 bases, with 16 bases lying between them. The CDR3 spans 14 residues. The CDR3 DNA reads as TGTGCCAGCAGCCTTGCGGTTGGTTCGGATGGCTACACCTTC. It codes for CASSLAVGSDGYTF.

J is TRBJ2-1 and V is TRBV7-2; 7 positions agree with TRBD1. The germline V gene has CDR1 SGHTA and CDR2 FQGNSA. CDR3 length: 15 residues. With V trimmed by 1 base and J by 2 bases, 2 bases remained unmatched. This CDR3 is CASSLEGATYNEQFF. As DNA, the CDR3 is TGTGCCAGCAGCTTAGAGGGGGCCACCTACAATGAGCAGTTCTTC.

This clone came up a few times. The chain combines TRBV2 with TRBJ1-5; D gene ambiguous. The CDR3 extends over 13 amino acids. The germline gives CDR1 SNHLY, CDR2 FYNNEI. V was cut by 3 bases and J by 7 bases, with 10 bases left in between. The CDR3 nucleotides read TGTGCCAGCAGTGATGAGGTATGGCAGCCCCAGCATTTT. This encodes CASSDEVWQPQHF.

This chain uses TRBV27 with TRBJ1-5, with D tentatively TRBD1 (6 bases). Trimming took off 6 bases at V and 7 bases at J, with 13 bases between the two ends. Germline loops: CDR1 MNHEY, CDR2 SMNVEV (reference sequence). The CDR3 runs 13 residues. The CDR3 loop reads CASSLQGGQPQHF. The CDR3 region has the DNA TGTGCCAGCAGCTTACAGGGCGGCCAGCCCCAGCATTTT.

The sample holds many counts of this clone. The V and J genes are TRBV18 and TRBJ1-1; maybe TRBD1 (5 bases). The CDR3 runs to 12 residues. CDR1 and CDR2 from the germline V gene are KGHSH and LQKENI. V was cut by 6 bases and J by 3 bases, with 8 bases left in between. The CDR3 region is CASSSGDTEAFF. The CDR3 DNA is TGTGCCAGCTCGTCGGGGGACACTGAAGCTTTCTTT.

The rearrangement uses TRBV10-3 and TRBJ1-6, with 8 positions matching TRBD1. V trimming: 7 bases; J trimming: 7 bases; junction bases outside the gene matches: 3. The CDR3 loop spans 13 amino acids. Germline CDR1 and CDR2: ENHRY and SYGVKD. CDR3 protein: CAITGQENSPLHF. Here the CDR3 DNA reads TGTGCCATCACGGGACAGGAGAATTCACCCCTCCACTTT.

V gene TRBV6-1 combines with J gene TRBJ1-2; possibly TRBD1 for D (5 bases). This CDR3 contains 14 residues. The germline V and J ends were trimmed by 0 bases and 3 bases, with 8 bases remaining between them. The germline V gene encodes CDR1 MNHNS and CDR2 SASEGT. DNA for the CDR3: TGTGCCAGCAGTGAAGCGCCCAGGGACTATGGCTACACCTTC. This gives the protein CASSEAPRDYGYTF.

This rearrangement joins TRBV28 to TRBJ2-7; a weak D match, TRBD1 (6 bases). The CDR3 loop spans 13 amino acids. Trimming shortened V by 4 bases and J by 1 base, and 8 bases separated the two germline ends. The germline CDR1 and CDR2 sequences are MDHEN and SYDVKM. CDR3 region: CASSSGQSYEQYF. In DNA, the CDR3 is TGTGCCAGCAGTTCCGGACAGTCCTACGAGCAGTACTTC.

The chain employs TRBV3-1 (or the pseudogene TRBV3-2) and TRBJ1-2; D perhaps matches TRBD1 (6 bases). CDR1 LGHDT and CDR2 YNNKEL come from the germline V gene (reference sequence). V was clipped by 8 bases and J by 7 bases, with 14 bases between them. CDR3 length: 12 amino acids. The CDR3 region has the DNA TGTGCCAGCGGGACCAGGGGCGGTGGCTACACCTTC. Its protein product is CASGTRGGGYTF.

The gene calls are TRBV7-3 and TRBJ2-3, with 10 positions matching TRBD1. CDR3 length: 15 amino acids. V shed 3 bases, J shed 6 bases, and the junction held 6 bases outside the gene matches. The germline V gene has CDR1 SGHTA and CDR2 FQGTGA. The CDR3 here is CASSLGTGESDTQYF. The CDR3 DNA follows: TGTGCCAGCAGCTTGGGGACAGGGGAATCCGATACGCAGTATTTT.

The chain employs TRBV9 and TRBJ1-5; the D gene is possibly TRBD1 (5 bases). The CDR3 totals 14 residues. The V end lost 3 bases, the J end lost 7 bases, and 14 bases lay between the germline ends. Germline V CDR1 and CDR2: SGDLS, YYNGEE. DNA for the CDR3: TGTGCCAGCAGCGCTCAGGGCTTTGGCCAGCCCCAGCATTTT. Its protein product is CASSAQGFGQPQHF.

This clone occurred once. CDR3 in DNA: TGTGCCAGTAGTATAGTAGCAGGGAAAAGTGTCTATGGCTACACCTTC. Protein product: CASSIVAGKSVYGYTF. This chain links TRBV19 with TRBJ1-2; maybe TRBD1 (5 bases). The V end was cut by 1 base, the J end by 4 bases, with 16 bases between. Germline V gene lookup returns CDR1 LNHDA and CDR2 SQIVND (reference sequence). The CDR3 runs 16 residues.

The CDR3 is CASSRGGQIYGYTF. For the CDR3, the DNA is TGTGCCAGCTCCAGAGGGGGCCAAATCTATGGCTACACCTTC. This chain connects TRBV28 to TRBJ1-2, with TRBD1 matching over 7 bases. The V gene's germline CDR1 is MDHEN and CDR2 SYDVKM. The CDR3 extends over 14 amino acids. V gave up 8 bases and J gave up 4 bases; unmatched junction bases: 10.

The chain uses TRBV3-1 (or the pseudogene TRBV3-2) and TRBJ2-7, with 7 bases aligning to TRBD1. This CDR3 spans 14 amino acids. Trimming removed 2 bases from V and 7 bases from J; junction bases left unmatched: 8. Germline V gene lookup returns CDR1 LGHDT and CDR2 YNNKEL (reference sequence). The CDR3 loop is CASSQLRDSAEQYF. CDR3 nucleotides: TGTGCCAGCAGCCAACTACGGGACAGTGCGGAGCAGTACTTC.

The chain joins TRBV11-2 to TRBJ2-5, with TRBD2 identical over 8 bases. Trimming at V came to 5 bases and at J to 9 bases, leaving 17 bases not matched to a gene. This CDR3 comprises 16 residues. CDR1 and CDR2 from the germline V gene are SGHAT and FQNNGV. The CDR3 is CASSPRRPSGGGPQYF. The CDR3 DNA follows: TGTGCCAGCAGCCCCCGGCGGCCTTCGGGGGGGGGCCCCCAGTACTTC.

J is TRBJ1-5 and V is TRBV12-3 or TRBV12-4; no reliable D call. Trimming stripped 11 bases from V and 7 bases from J, with 18 bases between. The length of the CDR3 is 13 residues. The CDR3 bases are TGTGCCTCCACCGGAGGGTTAGCCCAGCCCCAGCATTTT. Amino acid sequence: CASTGGLAQPQHF.

This chain connects TRBV19 to TRBJ2-1, with 9 bases fitting TRBD1. Germline lookup yields CDR1 LNHDA and CDR2 SQIVND (reference sequence). V was pared by 3 bases and J by 5 bases, with 5 bases of the junction left unmatched. The CDR3 is 15 residues long. The CDR3 is CASSIIRDRDNEQFF. The CDR3 nucleotides read TGTGCCAGTAGTATTATTAGGGACAGGGACAATGAGCAGTTCTTC. Variable domain in full (rest from reference TRBV19 and TRBJ2-1): DGGITQSPKYLFRKEGQNVTLSCEQNLNHDAMYWYRQDPGQGLRLIYYSQIVNDFQKGDIAEGYSVSREKKESFPLTVTSAQKNPTAFYLCASSIIRDRDNEQFFGPGTRLTVL.

This chain links TRBV7-3 with TRBJ2-1; 13 bases agree with TRBD2. Germline V gene lookup returns CDR1 SGHTA and CDR2 FQGTGA. J was trimmed by 4 bases and V by 4 bases; bases with no gene match: 1. The CDR3 has 15 amino acids. The CDR3, as DNA: TGTGCCAGCAGCTCGACTAGCGGGGGGTACAATGAGCAGTTCTTC. It is translated as CASSSTSGGYNEQFF. Combining the CDR3 with reference TRBV7-3 and TRBJ2-1 gives the whole variable domain GAGVSQTPSNKVTEKGKYVELRCDPISGHTALYWYRQSLGQGPEFLIYFQGTGAADDSGLPNDRFFAVRPEGSVSTLKIQRTERGDSAVYLCASSSTSGGYNEQFFGPGTRLTVL.

The V gene is TRBV4-2, the J gene TRBJ2-1; 10 bases are shared with TRBD2. The CDR3 is 17 residues long. Per germline, CDR1 LGHNA and CDR2 YNFKEQ. Germline trimming cut 3 bases from V and 5 bases from J; bases unmatched to any gene: 10. The CDR3 sequence: CASSQTVLLAGNNEQFF. CDR3 DNA: TGTGCCAGCAGCCAGACTGTACTACTAGCGGGAAACAATGAGCAGTTCTTC.

V is TRBV5-1 and J is TRBJ1-1; 8 bases fit TRBD1. V trimming: 3 bases; J trimming: 3 bases; junction bases outside the gene matches: 13. This CDR3 has 17 amino acids. CDR1 is SGHRS, CDR2 YFSETQ, per germline. CDR3 sequence: CASSWTPDRVGDTEAFF. CDR3 bases: TGCGCCAGCAGCTGGACCCCGGACAGGGTGGGGGACACTGAAGCTTTCTTT.